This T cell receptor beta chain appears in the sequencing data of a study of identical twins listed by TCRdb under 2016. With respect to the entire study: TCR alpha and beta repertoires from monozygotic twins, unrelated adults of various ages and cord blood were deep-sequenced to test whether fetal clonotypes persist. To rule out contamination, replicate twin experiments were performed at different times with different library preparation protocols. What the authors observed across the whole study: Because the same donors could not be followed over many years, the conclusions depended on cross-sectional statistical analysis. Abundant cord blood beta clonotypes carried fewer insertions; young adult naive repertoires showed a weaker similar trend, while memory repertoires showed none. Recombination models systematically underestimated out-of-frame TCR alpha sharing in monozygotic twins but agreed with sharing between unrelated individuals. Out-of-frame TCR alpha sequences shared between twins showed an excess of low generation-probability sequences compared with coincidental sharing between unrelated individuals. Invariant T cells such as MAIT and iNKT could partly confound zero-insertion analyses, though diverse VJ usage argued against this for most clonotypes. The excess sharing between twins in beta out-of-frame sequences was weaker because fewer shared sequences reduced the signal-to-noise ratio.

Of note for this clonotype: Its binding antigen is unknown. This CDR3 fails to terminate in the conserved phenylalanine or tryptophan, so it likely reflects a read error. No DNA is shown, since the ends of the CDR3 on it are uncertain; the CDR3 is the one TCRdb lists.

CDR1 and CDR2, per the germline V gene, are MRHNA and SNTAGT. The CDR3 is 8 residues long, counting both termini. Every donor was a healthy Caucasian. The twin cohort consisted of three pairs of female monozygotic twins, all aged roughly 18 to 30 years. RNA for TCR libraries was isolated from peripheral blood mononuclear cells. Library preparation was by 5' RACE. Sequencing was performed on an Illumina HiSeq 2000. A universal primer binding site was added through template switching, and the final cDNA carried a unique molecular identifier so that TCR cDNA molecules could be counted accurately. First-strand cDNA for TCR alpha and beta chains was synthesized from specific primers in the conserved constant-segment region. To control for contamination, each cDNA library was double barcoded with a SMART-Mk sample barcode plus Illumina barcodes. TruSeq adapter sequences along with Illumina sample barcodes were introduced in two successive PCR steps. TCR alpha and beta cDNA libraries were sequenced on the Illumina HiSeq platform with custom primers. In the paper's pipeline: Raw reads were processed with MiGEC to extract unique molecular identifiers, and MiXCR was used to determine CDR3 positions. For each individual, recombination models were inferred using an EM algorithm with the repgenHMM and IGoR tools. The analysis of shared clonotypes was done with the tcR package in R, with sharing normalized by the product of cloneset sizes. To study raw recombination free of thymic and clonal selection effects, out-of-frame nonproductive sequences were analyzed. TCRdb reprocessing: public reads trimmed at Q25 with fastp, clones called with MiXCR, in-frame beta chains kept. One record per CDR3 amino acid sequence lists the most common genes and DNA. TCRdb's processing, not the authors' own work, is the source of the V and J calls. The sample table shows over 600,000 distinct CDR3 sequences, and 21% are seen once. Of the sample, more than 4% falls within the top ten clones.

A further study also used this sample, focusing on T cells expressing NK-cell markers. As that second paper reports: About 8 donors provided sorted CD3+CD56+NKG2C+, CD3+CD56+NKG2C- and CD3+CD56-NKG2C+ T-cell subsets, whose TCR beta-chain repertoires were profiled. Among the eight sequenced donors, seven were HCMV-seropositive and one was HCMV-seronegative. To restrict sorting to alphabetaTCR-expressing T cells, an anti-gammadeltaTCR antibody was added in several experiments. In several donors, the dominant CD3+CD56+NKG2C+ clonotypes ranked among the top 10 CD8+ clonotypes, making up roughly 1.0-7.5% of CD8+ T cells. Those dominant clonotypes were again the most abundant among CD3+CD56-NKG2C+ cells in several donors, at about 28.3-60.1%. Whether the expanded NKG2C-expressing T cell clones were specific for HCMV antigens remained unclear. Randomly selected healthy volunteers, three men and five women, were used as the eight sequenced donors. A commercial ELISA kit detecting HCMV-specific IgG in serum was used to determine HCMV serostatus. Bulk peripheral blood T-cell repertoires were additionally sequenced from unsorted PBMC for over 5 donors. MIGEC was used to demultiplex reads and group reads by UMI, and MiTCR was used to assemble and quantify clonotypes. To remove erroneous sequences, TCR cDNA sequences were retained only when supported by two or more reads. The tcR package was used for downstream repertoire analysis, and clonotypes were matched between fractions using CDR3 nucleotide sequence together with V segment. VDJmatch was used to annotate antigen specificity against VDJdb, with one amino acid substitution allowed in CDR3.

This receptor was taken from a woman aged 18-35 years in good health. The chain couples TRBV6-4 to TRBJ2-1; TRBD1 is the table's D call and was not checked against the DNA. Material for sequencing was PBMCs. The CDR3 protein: CASAPGAV.